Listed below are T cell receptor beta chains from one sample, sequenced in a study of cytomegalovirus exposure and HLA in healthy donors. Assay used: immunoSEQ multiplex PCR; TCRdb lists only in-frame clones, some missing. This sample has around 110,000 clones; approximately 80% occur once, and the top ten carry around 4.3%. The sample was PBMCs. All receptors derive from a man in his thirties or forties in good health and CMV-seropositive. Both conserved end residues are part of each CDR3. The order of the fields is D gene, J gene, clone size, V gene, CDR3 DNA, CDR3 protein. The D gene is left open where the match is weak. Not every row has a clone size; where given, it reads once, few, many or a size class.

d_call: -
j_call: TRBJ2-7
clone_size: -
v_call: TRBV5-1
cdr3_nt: TGCGCCAGCAGCTCATTAGGGGGGGAACCCTACGAGCAGTACTTC
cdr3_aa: CASSSLGGEPYEQYF

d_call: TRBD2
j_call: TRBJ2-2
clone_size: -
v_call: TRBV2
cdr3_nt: TGTGCCAGCAGGGGACTAGCGGGAGGTACCGGGGAGCTGTTTTTT
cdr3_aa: CASRGLAGGTGELFF

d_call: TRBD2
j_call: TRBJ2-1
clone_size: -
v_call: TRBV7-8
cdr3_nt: TGTGCCACGGCCGAGTCTAGCGGGGCTTACAATGAGCAGTTCTTC
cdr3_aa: CATAESSGAYNEQFF

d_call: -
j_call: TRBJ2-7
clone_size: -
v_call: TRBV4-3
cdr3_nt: TGCGCCAGCAGCCAAGTCCAACAGGGTCACTACGAGCAGTACTTC
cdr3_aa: CASSQVQQGHYEQYF

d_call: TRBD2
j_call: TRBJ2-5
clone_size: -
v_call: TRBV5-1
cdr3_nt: TGCGCCAGCAGCTTGGACCAAATAGCGGGATCTGAGACCCAGTACTTC
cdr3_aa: CASSLDQIAGSETQYF

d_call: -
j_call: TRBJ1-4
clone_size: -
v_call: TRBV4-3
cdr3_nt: TGCGCCAGCAGCCAAAGAGGTGAAAAACTGTTTTTT
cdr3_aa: CASSQRGEKLFF

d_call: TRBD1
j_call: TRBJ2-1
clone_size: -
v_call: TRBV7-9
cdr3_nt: TGTGCCAGCAGCCTAGGACAGGGAGCCTACAATGAGCAGTTCTTC
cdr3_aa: CASSLGQGAYNEQFF

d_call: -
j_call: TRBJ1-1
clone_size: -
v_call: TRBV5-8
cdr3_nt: TGTGCCAGCAGCCTCAGGCACACTGAAGCTTTCTTT
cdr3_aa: CASSLRHTEAFF

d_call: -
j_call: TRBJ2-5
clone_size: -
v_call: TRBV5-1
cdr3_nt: TGCGCCAGCAGCTTGTCTGTCAGCCAAGAGACCCAGTACTTC
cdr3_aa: CASSLSVSQETQYF

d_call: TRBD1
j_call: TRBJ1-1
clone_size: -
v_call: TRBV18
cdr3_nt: TGTGCCAGCTCTGTCGGGACAGGGGGAGGGAACACTGAAGCTTTCTTT
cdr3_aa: CASSVGTGGGNTEAFF

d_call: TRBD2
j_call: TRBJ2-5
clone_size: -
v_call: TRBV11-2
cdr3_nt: TGTGCCAGCAGCTTAGGGACTAGCGGGGGGCGCCCCCAAGAGACCCAGTACTTC
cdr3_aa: CASSLGTSGGRPQETQYF

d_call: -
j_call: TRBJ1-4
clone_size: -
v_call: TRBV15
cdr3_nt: TGTGCCACCAGCGAAAACCCCACCCAGGGATACGAAAAACTGTTTTTT
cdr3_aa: CATSENPTQGYEKLFF

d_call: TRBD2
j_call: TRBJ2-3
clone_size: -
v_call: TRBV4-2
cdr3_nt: TGTGCCAGCAGCCATGCCGGGACTAGCGGGAGGTCAGATACGCAGTATTTT
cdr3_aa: CASSHAGTSGRSDTQYF

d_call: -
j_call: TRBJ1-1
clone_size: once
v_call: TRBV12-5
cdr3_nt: TGTGCTAGTGCTGCGGGGGGGGGCACTGAAGCTTTCTTT
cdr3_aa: CASAAGGGTEAFF

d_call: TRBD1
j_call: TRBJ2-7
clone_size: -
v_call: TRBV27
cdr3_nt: TGTGCCAGCAGTCGACTGGGGACAGGAGGCTACGAGCAGTACTTC
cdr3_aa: CASSRLGTGGYEQYF

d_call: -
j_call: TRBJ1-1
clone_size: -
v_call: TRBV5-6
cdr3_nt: TGTGCCAGCAGCTTTCGACAGGCGAACACTGAAGCTTTCTTT
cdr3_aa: CASSFRQANTEAFF

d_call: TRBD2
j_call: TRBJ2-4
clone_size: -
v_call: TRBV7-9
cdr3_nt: TGTTCCAGCAGCCCCGGTGGCGGGGGTCGGGACATTCAGTACTTC
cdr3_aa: CSSSPGGGGRDIQYF

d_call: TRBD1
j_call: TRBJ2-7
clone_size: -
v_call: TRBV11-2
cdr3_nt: TGTGCCAGCAGCCCAAGGACAGGGGGCAGGGACGAGCAGTACTTC
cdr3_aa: CASSPRTGGRDEQYF

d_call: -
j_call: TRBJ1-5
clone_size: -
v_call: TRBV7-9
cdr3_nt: TGTGCCAGCAGCTTAGGGACAGATAGCAATCAGCCCCAGCATTTT
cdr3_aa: CASSLGTDSNQPQHF

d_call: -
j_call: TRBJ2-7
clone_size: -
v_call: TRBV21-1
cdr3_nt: TGTGCCAGCAGCAGACCCCGGAGGGTACCCTACGAGCAGTACTTC
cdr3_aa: CASSRPRRVPYEQYF

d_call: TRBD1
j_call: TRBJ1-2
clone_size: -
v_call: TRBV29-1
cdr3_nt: TGCAGCGTTCGGGAAGAGGGGGCGTCGGGAGGCTACACCTTC
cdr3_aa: CSVREEGASGGYTF

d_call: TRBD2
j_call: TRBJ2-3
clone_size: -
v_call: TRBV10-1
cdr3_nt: TGCGCCAGCAGCCAGACTAGCGGGAGGATAAATACGCAGTATTTT
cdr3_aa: CASSQTSGRINTQYF

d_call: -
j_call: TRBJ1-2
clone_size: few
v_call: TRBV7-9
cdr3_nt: TGTTCCAGCAGCTTAGGGACGGAGGAGAAGAGTGTTGGCTACACCTTC
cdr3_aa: CSSSLGTEEKSVGYTF

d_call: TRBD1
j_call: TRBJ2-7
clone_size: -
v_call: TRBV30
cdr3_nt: TGTGCCTGGAGGGCCTTAGGGGCAGGGGGAGACGAGCAGTACTTC
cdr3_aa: CAWRALGAGGDEQYF

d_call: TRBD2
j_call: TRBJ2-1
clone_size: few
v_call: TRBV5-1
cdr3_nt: TGCGCCAGCAGCTTGACTAGCGGGAACAATGAGCAGTTCTTC
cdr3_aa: CASSLTSGNNEQFF

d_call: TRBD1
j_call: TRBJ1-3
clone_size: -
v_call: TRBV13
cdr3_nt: TGTGCCAGCAGCCACAGGGGTGGAAACACCATATATTTT
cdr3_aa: CASSHRGGNTIYF

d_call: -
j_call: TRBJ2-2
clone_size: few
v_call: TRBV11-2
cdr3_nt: TGTGCCAGCAGCTTAGTGTACGGGGAGCTGTTTTTT
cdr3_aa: CASSLVYGELFF

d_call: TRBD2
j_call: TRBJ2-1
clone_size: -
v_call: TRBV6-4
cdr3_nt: TGTGCCAGCAGTGACTCGACTAGCGGGGGCCACAATGAGCAGTTCTTC
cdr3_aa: CASSDSTSGGHNEQFF

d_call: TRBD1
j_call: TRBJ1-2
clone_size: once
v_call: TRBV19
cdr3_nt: TGTGCCAGTAGTTCTGAACAGGGGGCGCATGGCTACACCTTC
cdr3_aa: CASSSEQGAHGYTF

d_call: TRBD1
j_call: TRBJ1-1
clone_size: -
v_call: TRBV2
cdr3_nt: TGTGCCAGCAGCCATCCGGGACAGGGGACTGAAGCTTTCTTT
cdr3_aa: CASSHPGQGTEAFF

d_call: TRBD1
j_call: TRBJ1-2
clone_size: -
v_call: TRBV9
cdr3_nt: TGTGCCAGCAGCGCCAGTCCAGGACAGGAGTATGGCTACACCTTC
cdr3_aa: CASSASPGQEYGYTF

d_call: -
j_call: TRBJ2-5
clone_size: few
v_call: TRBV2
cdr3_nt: TGTGCCAGCAGACGGGGTGGAGAGACCCAGTACTTC
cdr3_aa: CASRRGGETQYF

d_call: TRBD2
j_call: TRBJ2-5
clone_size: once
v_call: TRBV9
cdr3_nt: TGTGCCAGCAGCGAATCTAGCGGGGACGGCGAGACCCAGTACTTC
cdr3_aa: CASSESSGDGETQYF

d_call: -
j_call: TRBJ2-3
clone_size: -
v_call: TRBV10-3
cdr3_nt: TGTGCCATCAAGCAGGCCCGCACAGATACGCAGTATTTT
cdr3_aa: CAIKQARTDTQYF

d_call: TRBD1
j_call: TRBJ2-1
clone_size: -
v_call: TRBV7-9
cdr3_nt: TGTGCCAGCAGCCCCCACCCGGGACAGGACCACAATGAGCAGTTCTTC
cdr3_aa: CASSPHPGQDHNEQFF

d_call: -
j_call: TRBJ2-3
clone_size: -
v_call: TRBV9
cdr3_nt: TGTGCCAGCAGCCCCGGGATAGCGGCTAGCACAGATACGCAGTATTTT
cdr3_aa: CASSPGIAASTDTQYF

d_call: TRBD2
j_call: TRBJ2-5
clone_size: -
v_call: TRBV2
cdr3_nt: TGTGCCAGCAGCCCGGGACTAGCGGTTCAAGAGACCCAGTACTTC
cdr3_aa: CASSPGLAVQETQYF

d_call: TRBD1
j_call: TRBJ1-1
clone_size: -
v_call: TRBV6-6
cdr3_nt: TGTGCCAGCAGCCAAGACAGGGTAGCAAACACTGAAGCTTTCTTT
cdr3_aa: CASSQDRVANTEAFF

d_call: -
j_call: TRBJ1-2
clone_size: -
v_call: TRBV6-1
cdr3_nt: TGTGCCAGCAGTGATCAAGGGGTGGGGGGGGCCGGCGGCTACACCTTC
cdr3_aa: CASSDQGVGGAGGYTF

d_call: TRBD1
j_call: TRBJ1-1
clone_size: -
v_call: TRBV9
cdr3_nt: TGTGCCAGCAGCGTAGGACAGGGTTCCACTGAAGCTTTCTTT
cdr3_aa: CASSVGQGSTEAFF

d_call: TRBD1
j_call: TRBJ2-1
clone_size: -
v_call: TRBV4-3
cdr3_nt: TGCGCCAGCAGCCAACCGGGACAGGGGGTCTATGAGCAGTTCTTC
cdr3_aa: CASSQPGQGVYEQFF

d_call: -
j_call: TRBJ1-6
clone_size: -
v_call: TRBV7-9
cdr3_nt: TGTGCCAGCAGCCCCCCGGCGGTTTTCTATAATTCACCCCTCCACTTT
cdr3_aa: CASSPPAVFYNSPLHF

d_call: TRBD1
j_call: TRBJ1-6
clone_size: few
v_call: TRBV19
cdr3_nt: TGTGCCAGTAGAGCGACAGGGGGTTCACCCCTCCACTTT
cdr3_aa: CASRATGGSPLHF

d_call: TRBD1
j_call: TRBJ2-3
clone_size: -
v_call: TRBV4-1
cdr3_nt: TGCGCCAGCAGCCAGACAGGGGTGGCAGATACGCAGTATTTT
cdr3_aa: CASSQTGVADTQYF

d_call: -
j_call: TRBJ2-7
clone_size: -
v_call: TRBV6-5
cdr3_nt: TGTGCCAGCAGTTACGGAGCGCGATCCTACGAGCAGTACTTC
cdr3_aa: CASSYGARSYEQYF

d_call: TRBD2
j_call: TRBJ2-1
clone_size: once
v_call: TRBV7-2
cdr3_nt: TGTGCCAGCAGCCGGCAGCTGACTAGCGGGGTCGACAATGAGCAGTTCTTC
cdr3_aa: CASSRQLTSGVDNEQFF

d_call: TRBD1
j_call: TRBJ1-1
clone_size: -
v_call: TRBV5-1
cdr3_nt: TGCGCCAGCAGCACAGGGGTCGGTACTGAAGCTTTCTTT
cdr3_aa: CASSTGVGTEAFF

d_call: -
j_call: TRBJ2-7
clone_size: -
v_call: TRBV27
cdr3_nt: TGTGCCAGCAGTTTACGCGTACGGGACTACGAGCAGTACTTC
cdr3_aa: CASSLRVRDYEQYF

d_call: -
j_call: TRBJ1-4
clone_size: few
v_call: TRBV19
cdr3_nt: TGTGCCAGCCAAACAGGAGTAGAGGAAAAACTGTTTTTT
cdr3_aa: CASQTGVEEKLFF

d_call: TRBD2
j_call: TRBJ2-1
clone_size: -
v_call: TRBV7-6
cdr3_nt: TGTGCCAGCAGCCTGCAAGGGACTAGGGTCCATGAGCAGTTCTTC
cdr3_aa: CASSLQGTRVHEQFF

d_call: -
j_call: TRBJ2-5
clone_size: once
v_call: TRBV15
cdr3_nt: TGTGCCACCAGCAGAGATGACTACCAAGAGACCCAGTACTTC
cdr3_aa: CATSRDDYQETQYF

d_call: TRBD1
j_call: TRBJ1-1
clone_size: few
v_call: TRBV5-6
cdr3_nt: TGTGCCAGCAGCCAGCAGGGGGGTACTGAAGCTTTCTTT
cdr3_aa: CASSQQGGTEAFF

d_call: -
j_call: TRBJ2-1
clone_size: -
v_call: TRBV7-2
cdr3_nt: TGTGCCAGCAGCCCTATCGGGGACTTCTACAATGAGCAGTTCTTC
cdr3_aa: CASSPIGDFYNEQFF

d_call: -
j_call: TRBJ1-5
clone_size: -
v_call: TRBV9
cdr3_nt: TGTGCCAGCAGCACTTCGGGCGGGGGAGATCAGCCCCAGCATTTT
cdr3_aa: CASSTSGGGDQPQHF

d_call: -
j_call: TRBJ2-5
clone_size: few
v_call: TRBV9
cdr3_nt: TGTGCCAGCAGCGTGGGGGGAGCCCAAGAGACCCAGTACTTC
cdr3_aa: CASSVGGAQETQYF

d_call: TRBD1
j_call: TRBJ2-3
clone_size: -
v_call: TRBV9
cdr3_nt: TGTGCCAGCAGCGTAAGGACAGGGGTAGGGAGAGATACGCAGTATTTT
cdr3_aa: CASSVRTGVGRDTQYF

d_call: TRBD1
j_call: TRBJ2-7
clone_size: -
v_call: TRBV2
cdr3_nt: TGTGCCACCTACGGGTTCGGGACAGGTTCCTACGAGCAGTACTTC
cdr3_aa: CATYGFGTGSYEQYF